The clone carrying this TCR beta chain has ten or more counts. The antigen remains unidentified. RNA transcripts served as the template for amplifying TCR beta CDR3 regions. First-round RT-PCR with HTBI primers amplified the TCR CDR3 region. TCRdb reanalysed the multiplex PCR reads using MiXCR and keeps one entry per CDR3 protein. The sample records hundreds of thousands of distinct CDR3 sequences, roughly 17% being singletons. This sample stems from a study of T cells in Graves' hyperthyroidism and ophthalmopathy. Study-wide context: Peripheral blood was collected at initial diagnosis, before any treatment. Overall study findings and caveats: The majority of expanded thyroid clonotypes above 0.001 also appeared in blood.

Uncontrolled infection, other autoimmune disease, pregnancy and lactation each barred patients from inclusion. The germline CDR1 and CDR2 sequences are GTSNPN and SVGIG (reference sequence). The junction had 11 bases not matched to a gene; V was cut back by 6 bases and J by 7 bases. The CDR3 is made up of 14 amino acids. This clonotype originated in a woman aged 18-29 years with Graves' ophthalmopathy. This chain connects TRBV30 to TRBJ2-1; 8 bases fit TRBD2. The sample was blood. Here the CDR3 reads CACPSGSGWNEQFF. The CDR3 nucleotides read TGTGCCTGTCCCAGCGGGAGCGGGTGGAATGAGCAGTTCTTC.